Each of the 20 T cell receptor beta chains below was sequenced from the same sample in a study of cytomegalovirus exposure and HLA in healthy donors. The PCR contained 60 Vbeta and 13 Jbeta primers. Some clones are missing from TCRdb's copy, which holds only in-frame ones; the method was immunoSEQ multiplex PCR. This sample has 200,000 or so clones, with 75% to 85% found just once. Sample: PBMCs. The origin of the receptors is a woman between 50 and 59 years old in good health and CMV-seropositive.

The J gene is TRBJ2-3, the V gene TRBV7-2, with a tentative D call TRBD1 (6 bases). Germline values: CDR1 SGHTA, CDR2 FQGNSA. This CDR3 is built from 15 residues. Trimming took 5 bases from V and 0 from J, leaving 12 bases between them. CDR3 amino acids: CASSLRRGSTDTQYF. CDR3 coding DNA: TGTGCCAGCAGCCTCCGCAGGGGTAGCACAGATACGCAGTATTTT.

V and J are TRBV6-1 and TRBJ2-5; D is ambiguous. From germline, CDR1 is MNHNS and CDR2 SASEGT. CDR3 length: 13 amino acids. V was shortened by 7 bases and J by 2 bases, with 11 bases between the two germline ends. The CDR3 region has the DNA TGTGCCAGCATATGGAGTCTACAAGAGACCCAGTACTTC. Protein sequence: CASIWSLQETQYF.

J is TRBJ2-7 and V is TRBV10-3; 12 nucleotides line up with TRBD2. Germline trimming cut 5 bases from V and 0 bases from J; bases unmatched to any gene: 23. Germline-derived CDR1 and CDR2 are ENHRY and SYGVKD. The CDR3 totals 22 residues. In nucleotides, the CDR3 is TGTGCCATCAGTCATCACGGGGGGGCCGAACTAGCGGGAGGTCGCAGCTCCTACGAGCAGTACTTC. It translates to CAISHHGGAELAGGRSSYEQYF.

The V gene is TRBV30, the J gene TRBJ1-6, with a tentative D call TRBD1 (5 bases). The length of the CDR3 is 15 residues. Trimming took 0 bases from V and 5 from J, leaving 11 bases between them. Germline V lookup: CDR1 GTSNPN, CDR2 SVGIG (reference sequence). The CDR3 sequence: CAWSVRGGDNSPLHF. The CDR3 region has the DNA TGTGCCTGGAGTGTAAGGGGAGGGGATAATTCACCCCTCCACTTT.

This clone was picked up a small number of times. The chain is built from TRBV10-1 and TRBJ2-7; D is perhaps TRBD1 (6 bases). The CDR3 runs to 14 residues. The ends were cut back, 4 bases at V and 3 bases at J, with 13 bases in the middle. Germline loops: CDR1 WNHNN, CDR2 SYGVQD (reference sequence). CDR3: CASSGRDNLYEQYF. As DNA, the CDR3 is TGCGCCAGCAGTGGCCGGGACAACCTCTACGAGCAGTACTTC.

The chain has TRBV9 and TRBJ1-1, with TRBD1 identical over 11 bases. In germline, CDR1 is SGDLS, CDR2 YYNGEE. The CDR3 has 13 residues. The junction had 4 bases not matched to a gene; V was cut back by 3 bases and J by 9 bases. The CDR3 is CASSGGTGGKAFF. In DNA form, the CDR3 reads TGTGCCAGCAGCGGCGGGACAGGGGGGAAAGCTTTCTTT.

The CDR3 reads CASSSSGTVYNEQFF. CDR3 coding DNA: TGCGCCAGCAGCTCCTCGGGGACAGTCTACAATGAGCAGTTCTTC. The chain couples TRBV4-1 to TRBJ2-1, with 7 bases identical to TRBD1. Per the germline V gene, CDR1 is MGHRA and CDR2 is YSYEKL. The CDR3 has 15 amino acids. The J segment lost 3 bases and the V segment lost 5 bases, leaving 7 bases of the junction unmatched.

The chain has TRBV7-7 and TRBJ2-1, with TRBD2 identical over 10 bases. J was trimmed by 4 bases and V by 5 bases; bases with no gene match: 5. CDR3 length: 15 residues. Germline V gene lookup returns CDR1 SSHAT and CDR2 FNYEAQ (reference sequence). CDR3 DNA sequence: TGTGCCAGCAGCCCTAGCGGGAGTTCATACAATGAGCAGTTCTTC. The encoded protein is CASSPSGSSYNEQFF.

This chain joins TRBV4-3 and TRBJ1-2; no clear D gene. The CDR3 runs 14 residues. Trimming stripped 4 bases from V and 8 bases from J, with 17 bases between. CDR1 LGHNA and CDR2 YSLEER come from the germline V gene. CDR3 residues: CASSPTRGMGGYTF. The CDR3, as DNA: TGCGCCAGCAGCCCGACCAGAGGGATGGGGGGCTACACCTTC.

V gene TRBV6-1 combines with J gene TRBJ1-3; 8 nucleotides agree with TRBD1. Trimming cost V 2 bases and J 2 bases; bases outside gene matches: 8. Germline V lookup: CDR1 MNHNS, CDR2 SASEGT. The CDR3 sequence is 17 residues long. The CDR3 DNA follows: TGTGCCAGCAGTGAACAGACAGGGGTTTATCCTGGAAACACCATATATTTT. Translated: CASSEQTGVYPGNTIYF.

V usage is TRBV2 and J usage is TRBJ2-7; 10 bases agree with TRBD1. Losses at the gene ends were 7 bases for V and 2 bases for J; bases not matched to a gene: 5. The germline gives CDR1 SNHLY, CDR2 FYNNEI. This CDR3 has 14 amino acids. The CDR3 DNA reads TGTGCCAGCACTCAGGACAGGGGGGCCTACGAGCAGTACTTC. Its translation: CASTQDRGAYEQYF.

This chain links TRBV7-6 with TRBJ2-5, with a possible D match to TRBD1 (6 bases). The V and J ends lost 3 bases and 4 bases respectively, with 12 bases between them. Per the germline V gene, CDR1 is SGHVS and CDR2 is FNYEAQ. There are 14 residues in the CDR3. The CDR3 protein is CASSFGTRLETQYF. The DNA of the CDR3 is TGTGCCAGCAGCTTCGGGACAAGATTAGAGACCCAGTACTTC.

The J gene is TRBJ2-7, the V gene TRBV11-2; D is unclear. Germline V gives CDR1 SGHAT, CDR2 FQNNGV. The CDR3 contains 13 residues. V was shortened by 3 bases and J by 1 base, with 7 bases between the two germline ends. CDR3 residues: CASSFSPSYEQYF. CDR3 bases: TGTGCCAGCAGCTTCTCCCCTTCCTACGAGCAGTACTTC.

The chain has TRBV5-1 and TRBJ1-1; 11 nucleotides align to TRBD1. Trimming took 4 bases from V and 10 from J; bases not matched to a gene: 6. The CDR3 sequence is 13 residues long. Germline loops: CDR1 SGHRS, CDR2 YFSETQ. CDR3 protein: CASSSGQGARAFF. The CDR3 nucleotides are TGCGCCAGCAGCAGCGGACAGGGGGCGCGAGCTTTCTTT.

The chain combines TRBV28 with TRBJ2-7; 10 bases fit TRBD1. From germline, CDR1 is MDHEN and CDR2 SYDVKM. The junction had 10 bases not matched to a gene; V was cut back by 7 bases and J by 7 bases. There are 14 residues in the CDR3. The CDR3 coding sequence is TGTGCCAGCACCAGCGCGGGACAGGGGAGGGAGCAGTACTTC. Translation: CASTSAGQGREQYF.

The chain uses TRBV4-1 and TRBJ2-1; 7 nucleotides agree with TRBD1. Germline trimming cut 5 bases from V and 8 bases from J; bases unmatched to any gene: 6. This CDR3 region has 13 residues. Per germline, CDR1 MGHRA and CDR2 YSYEKL. CDR3 sequence reads: CASSVTGNYEQFF. DNA for the CDR3: TGCGCCAGCAGCGTGACAGGGAACTATGAGCAGTTCTTC.

The chain has TRBV25-1 and TRBJ1-1, with D perhaps TRBD1 (5 bases). Deletions cut 2 bases from V and 4 bases from J, with 8 bases between. The CDR3 contains 13 residues. Germline V gene data show CDR1 as MGHDK and CDR2 as SYGVNS. Here the CDR3 DNA reads TGTGCCAGCAGTGAAGGGGGGGGCACTGAAGCTTTCTTT. Its translation is CASSEGGGTEAFF.

In regard to this clone: The junction shows a germline mismatch at one end, possibly a read error. The rearrangement joins TRBV7-2 to TRBJ2-4; 8 nucleotides line up with TRBD1. The CDR3 has 14 amino acids. Germline CDR1 is SGHTA and CDR2 is FQGNSA. CDR3 DNA sequence: TGTGCCAGCAGCCCTCGGACAGGGATAAACAGTCAGTACTTC. Translated: CASSPRTGINSQYF.

Turning to this clone: Other nucleotide sequences in the sample specify the same CDR3. The rearrangement uses TRBV9 and TRBJ2-1; TRBD2 aligns across 7 bases. J lost 6 bases, V lost 0 bases, and 0 bases had no gene match. The V gene's germline CDR1 is SGDLS and CDR2 YYNGEE. The CDR3 runs to 13 residues. The CDR3 DNA reads as TGTGCCAGCAGCGTAGCGGGGGGCAATGAGCAGTTCTTC. This gives the protein CASSVAGGNEQFF. The full variable domain, its missing parts supplied by reference TRBV9 and TRBJ2-1, is DSGVTQTPKHLITATGQRVTLRCSPRSGDLSVYWYQQSLDQGLQFLIQYYNGEERAKGNILERFSAQQFPDLHSELNLSSLELGDSALYFCASSVAGGNEQFFGPGTRLTVL.

The chain links TRBV2 to TRBJ1-4; possibly TRBD1 for D (5 bases). CDR1 is SNHLY and CDR2 is FYNNEI in the germline V gene. The V end lost 8 bases, the J end lost 7 bases, and 14 bases lay between the germline ends. The CDR3 sequence is 13 residues long. The CDR3 DNA reads TGTGCCAGCCGCGGGACCTCGGGTGAAAAACTGTTTTTT. This codes for CASRGTSGEKLFF.